This T cell receptor beta chain was recorded in a study of cytomegalovirus exposure and HLA in healthy donors. Study results and limitations: The productive fraction for most TCR beta V segments was about 87% or about 30% in an earlier analysis. Available immune exposure information was restricted to CMV serostatus only.

With regard to this clone: No antigen is known for it.

With 60 Vbeta and 13 Jbeta primers, the PCR was carried out. Repertoires were generated with immunoSEQ multiplex PCR, while TCRdb's copy carries only in-frame clones and drops some. Among around 120,000 clones listed, about 74% were seen once. The CDR3 extends over 14 amino acids. Germline V gene lookup returns CDR1 LGHNA and CDR2 YSLEER. J lost 7 bases, V lost 4 bases, and 5 bases had no gene match. Sequencing was performed on PBMCs. The TCR was taken from a woman aged 40-49 years in good health and CMV-seropositive. The rearrangement uses TRBV4-3 and TRBJ1-4; 8 positions agree with TRBD1. This CDR3 reads CASSPTGVSEKLFF. The CDR3 nucleotides are TGCGCCAGCAGCCCGACAGGGGTGTCTGAAAAACTGTTTTTT.